The 27 T cell receptor beta chains reported below all come from one sample, sequenced in a study of PD-L1 blockade in urothelial cancer. Described time point: pretreatment peripheral blood. Only in-frame clones appear in the TCRdb table, and some are missing; sequencing was by immunoSEQ multiplex PCR. The sample includes 70,000 or so clones, almost 90% seen only once; the top ten take 3.5% to 5.5%. Sequencing was performed on PBMCs, taken around atezolizumab (anti-PD-L1) treatment. These receptor sequences come from a man aged 70-80 years with urothelial cancer.

The chain uses TRBV5-6 and TRBJ2-3; 10 bases map to TRBD2. The CDR3 consists of 17 residues. With 5 bases clipped from V and 1 base from J, the junction kept 10 bases outside the gene matches. CDR1 is SGHDT, CDR2 YYEEEE, per germline. This chain's CDR3 is CASSFFSGTSGTDTQYF. CDR3 sequence (DNA): TGTGCCAGCAGTTTTTTTTCCGGGACTAGCGGCACAGATACGCAGTATTTT.

This clone came up once. The chain has TRBV19 and TRBJ1-5; 7 bases line up with TRBD1. Germline CDR1 reads LNHDA; CDR2 reads SQIVND (reference sequence). The CDR3 contains 16 residues. Trimming took 5 bases from V and 6 from J; bases not matched to a gene: 13. The CDR3, as DNA: TGTGCCAGTAGTCCCTCCAGAGACAGGGCGGGTCAGCCCCAGCATTTT. Encoded protein: CASSPSRDRAGQPQHF.

This clone was detected only a few times. V gene TRBV7-3 combines with J gene TRBJ2-3; 8 nucleotides match TRBD2. The trim removed 5 bases at V and 0 bases at J, leaving 4 bases unmatched. This CDR3 contains 15 residues. From germline, CDR1 is SGHTA and CDR2 FQGTGA. The CDR3: CASSISGESTDTQYF. DNA of the CDR3: TGTGCCAGCAGCATTAGCGGGGAGAGCACAGATACGCAGTATTTT.

V and J are TRBV30 and TRBJ2-7, with 8 bases lining up with TRBD1. There are 16 residues in the CDR3. The germline CDR1 and CDR2 sequences are GTSNPN and SVGIG (reference sequence). Unmatched junction bases numbered 10, after V lost 1 base and J lost 2 bases. The CDR3 nucleotides are TGTGCCTGGAGTGCCCCCGGGACAGGAGTTACCTACGAGCAGTACTTC. The encoded protein is CAWSAPGTGVTYEQYF.

J is TRBJ1-5 and V is TRBV28, with D unclear. V was pared by 3 bases and J by 2 bases, with 14 bases between. CDR3 length: 16 residues. CDR1 and CDR2 (germline): MDHEN, SYDVKM. The CDR3 protein is CASSLGGLRGNQPQHF. The CDR3 DNA reads TGTGCCAGCAGTTTGGGAGGGCTAAGGGGCAATCAGCCCCAGCATTTT.

The chain carries TRBV4-1 and TRBJ1-3; possibly TRBD1 for D (6 bases). V shed 5 bases and J shed 1 base, with 12 bases lying between them. Germline V gene data show CDR1 as MGHRA and CDR2 as YSYEKL. The CDR3 extends over 15 amino acids. The CDR3 here is CASSNRERSGNTIYF. The CDR3 DNA reads TGCGCCAGCAGCAACAGGGAGCGGTCTGGAAACACCATATATTTT.

This rearrangement joins TRBV10-2 to TRBJ2-7; 7 nucleotides align to TRBD1. With V trimmed by 9 bases and J by 3 bases, 8 bases remained unmatched. Germline lookup yields CDR1 WSHSY and CDR2 SAAADI. The CDR3 is made up of 13 amino acids. The CDR3 sequence: CASNDRTGYEQYF. As DNA, the CDR3 is TGCGCCAGTAACGACCGGACAGGCTACGAGCAGTACTTC.

This chain uses TRBV5-4 with TRBJ2-1; 9 nucleotides line up with TRBD1. Trimming took 4 bases from V and 5 from J; bases not matched to a gene: 7. The germline V gene has CDR1 SGHNT and CDR2 YYREEE (reference sequence). The CDR3 is 15 amino acids. Here the CDR3 reads CASSIRDRVNNEQFF. The DNA for the CDR3 is TGTGCCAGCAGCATCCGGGACAGGGTAAACAATGAGCAGTTCTTC.

This clone was recorded only once. The chain carries TRBV7-8 and TRBJ1-2, with D unclear. This CDR3 has 13 residues. V was pared by 3 bases and J by 3 bases, with 8 bases between. Germline loops: CDR1 SGHVS, CDR2 FQNEAQ. CDR3 loop: CASSLSTDYGYTF. In DNA form, the CDR3 reads TGTGCCAGCAGCTTGAGCACCGACTATGGCTACACCTTC.

The V call is TRBV5-1, the J call TRBJ2-5; 7 nucleotides match TRBD2. V shed 3 bases and J 2 bases; nucleotides not matched to a gene: 4. Germline V gene sequence: CDR1 SGHRS, CDR2 YFSETQ. The CDR3 sequence is 14 residues long. CDR3 sequence: CASSSSGTQETQYF. The CDR3 region has the DNA TGCGCCAGCAGCTCTAGCGGAACACAAGAGACCCAGTACTTC.

The chain employs TRBV19 and TRBJ2-2, with 9 bases matching TRBD2. This CDR3 has 16 residues. V was clipped by 5 bases and J by 7 bases; unmatched bases: 11. Germline V gives CDR1 LNHDA, CDR2 SQIVND (reference sequence). For the CDR3, the DNA is TGTGCCAGTAGTCCCCTTAGCGGGAGAGGGAGCGGGGAGCTGTTTTTT. It is translated as CASSPLSGRGSGELFF.

This chain joins TRBV5-1 and TRBJ2-2, with TRBD1 matching 8 bases. The V segment lost 1 base and the J segment 5 bases; nucleotides outside the gene matches: 4. Per the germline V gene, CDR1 is SGHRS and CDR2 is YFSETQ. This CDR3 region has 15 residues. Written as DNA, the CDR3 is TGCGCCAGCAGCTTGAGTGGACAGGGTACCGGGGAGCTGTTTTTT. It specifies CASSLSGQGTGELFF.

The V call is TRBV6-1, the J call TRBJ1-1; 7 positions agree with TRBD1. The CDR3 runs to 14 residues. J gave up 3 bases and V 3 bases, and 4 bases lay outside the gene matches. Germline CDR1 and CDR2: MNHNS and SASEGT. DNA of the CDR3: TGTGCCAGCAGTGACCAGACAGGGTACACTGAAGCTTTCTTT. It encodes CASSDQTGYTEAFF.

The V gene is TRBV7-9, the J gene TRBJ1-5, with a weak D call TRBD1 (5 bases). The CDR3 runs 14 residues. Trimming took off 1 base at V and 5 bases at J, with 9 bases between the two ends. Germline V lookup: CDR1 SEHNR, CDR2 FQNEAQ (reference sequence). The CDR3 nucleotides read TGTGCCAGCAGCTTAGTGGAGGGGCATCAGCCCCAGCATTTT. It codes for CASSLVEGHQPQHF.

V is TRBV19 and J is TRBJ2-5, with TRBD2 identical over 10 bases. The length of the CDR3 is 16 residues. V shed 5 bases, J shed 3 bases, and the junction held 9 bases outside the gene matches. CDR1 LNHDA and CDR2 SQIVND come from the germline V gene (reference sequence). CDR3: CASSQGLAQIKETQYF. In DNA form, the CDR3 reads TGTGCCAGTAGTCAGGGACTAGCGCAAATCAAAGAGACCCAGTACTTC.

The V call is TRBV2, the J call TRBJ2-7, with TRBD1 identical over 7 bases. Trimming at V came to 4 bases and at J to 6 bases, leaving 9 bases not matched to a gene. This CDR3 is built from 14 residues. The V gene's germline CDR1 is SNHLY and CDR2 FYNNEI. The CDR3 spells CASSVYRGSGEQYF. CDR3 DNA: TGTGCCAGCAGTGTCTACAGGGGTTCAGGCGAGCAGTACTTC.

The gene calls are TRBV18 and TRBJ2-3; D is ambiguous. With 2 bases removed from V and 1 base from J, the gap between germline ends came to 16 bases. Germline CDR1 and CDR2: KGHSH and LQKENI. CDR3 length: 17 residues. In DNA form, the CDR3 reads TGTGCCAGCTCACCAATCAGGAACGAGCAGGGCACAGATACGCAGTATTTT. Translated: CASSPIRNEQGTDTQYF.

The chain joins TRBV28 to TRBJ2-1; 8 bases align to TRBD2. V lost 5 bases and J lost 0; bases outside the gene matches: 3. The germline V gene has CDR1 MDHEN and CDR2 SYDVKM. The CDR3 length is 15 residues. This CDR3 is CASSIAGSSYNEQFF. The CDR3 DNA reads TGTGCCAGCAGTATAGCGGGAAGCTCCTACAATGAGCAGTTCTTC.

The chain uses TRBV2 and TRBJ2-7; 10 nucleotides line up with TRBD2. CDR3 length: 18 amino acids. CDR1 and CDR2 from the germline V gene are SNHLY and FYNNEI. J gave up 6 bases and V 6 bases, and 20 bases lay outside the gene matches. The DNA of the CDR3 is TGTGCCAGCAGCCCTGGACTAGCGGAAGCCCCTGTTTTAGGCGAGCAGTACTTC. Its protein product is CASSPGLAEAPVLGEQYF. Looking up the rest from reference TRBV2 and TRBJ2-7 gives the full variable domain: EPEVTQTPSHQVTQMGQEVILRCVPISNHLYFYWYRQILGQKVEFLVSFYNNEISEKSEIFDDQFSVERPDGSNFTLKIRSTKLEDSAMYFCASSPGLAEAPVLGEQYFGPGTRLTVT.

The chain combines TRBV27 with TRBJ2-7, with a tentative D call TRBD1 (5 bases). CDR1 is MNHEY, CDR2 SMNVEV, per germline (reference sequence). V was clipped by 6 bases and J by 0 bases, with 9 bases between them. This CDR3 has 13 residues. The CDR3 is CASSTGSSYEQYF. The CDR3 DNA reads as TGTGCCAGCAGCACAGGAAGCTCCTACGAGCAGTACTTC.

The genes are TRBV4-1 and TRBJ1-5, with 10 bases matching TRBD1. Unmatched junction bases numbered 5, after V lost 1 base and J lost 11 bases. Germline CDR1 MGHRA, CDR2 YSYEKL. The CDR3 is 14 amino acids. The CDR3 reads CASSQVDRGSAQHF. CDR3 coding DNA: TGCGCCAGCAGCCAAGTGGACAGGGGGTCAGCCCAGCATTTT.

In this sample, this clone turned up once. The chain carries TRBV27 and TRBJ2-1, with TRBD2 matching 8 bases. Germline CDR1 is MNHEY and CDR2 is SMNVEV (reference sequence). V trimming: 3 bases; J trimming: 7 bases; junction bases outside the gene matches: 8. The CDR3 totals 15 residues. The CDR3: CASSFHGRALNEQFF. Written as DNA, the CDR3 is TGTGCCAGCAGTTTTCACGGGAGGGCATTGAATGAGCAGTTCTTC.

The chain recombines TRBV15 with TRBJ2-3; possible D gene TRBD2, 5 bases. The germline gives CDR1 LNHNV, CDR2 YYDKDF (reference sequence). V gave up 3 bases and J gave up 0 bases, with 10 bases separating them. This CDR3 spans 15 amino acids. The CDR3 here is CATSSGITSTDTQYF. The CDR3 DNA sequence: TGTGCCACCAGCAGCGGGATTACTAGCACAGATACGCAGTATTTT.

V is TRBV4-1 and J is TRBJ2-1, with 7 bases that match TRBD2. The CDR3 spans 16 residues. CDR1 is MGHRA and CDR2 is YSYEKL in the germline V gene. The V gene end was trimmed by 0 bases and the J gene end by 3 bases; junction bases not matched to a gene: 5. DNA of the CDR3: TGCGCCAGCAGCCAAGACACGAGCGGGGACTACAATGAGCAGTTCTTC. This encodes CASSQDTSGDYNEQFF.

The genes are TRBV7-9 and TRBJ1-2, with 8 nucleotides matching TRBD1. V lost 5 bases and J lost 4; bases outside the gene matches: 9. Germline CDR1 is SEHNR and CDR2 is FQNEAQ (reference sequence). There are 15 residues in the CDR3. The CDR3 nucleotides are TGTGCCAGCAGCCGTGGACAGGGTAGTCGCTATGGCTACACCTTC. Its protein product is CASSRGQGSRYGYTF.

V and J are TRBV28 and TRBJ2-7, with TRBD1 matching over 11 bases. V lost 2 bases and J lost 2; bases outside the gene matches: 5. CDR1 is MDHEN, CDR2 SYDVKM, per germline. The CDR3 covers 16 residues. CDR3 region: CASSLPGQGATYEQYF. The CDR3 nucleotides are TGTGCCAGCAGTTTACCCGGACAGGGGGCGACCTACGAGCAGTACTTC. Together with reference TRBV28 and TRBJ2-7, the CDR3 gives the full variable domain: DVKVTQSSRYLVKRTGEKVFLECVQDMDHENMFWYRQDPGLGLRLIYFSYDVKMKEKGDIPEGYSVSREKKERFSLILESASTNQTSMYLCASSLPGQGATYEQYFGPGTRLTVT.

The chain combines TRBV28 with TRBJ2-7; TRBD1 aligns across 10 bases. Per germline, CDR1 MDHEN and CDR2 SYDVKM. V lost 6 bases to trimming and J lost 6 bases; unmatched junction nucleotides: 11. The CDR3 has 15 amino acids. Here the CDR3 DNA reads TGTGCCAGCAGCCCTGCAAGGGACAGGGGAATCGAGCAGTACTTC. It codes for CASSPARDRGIEQYF.